This TCR beta chain derives from a study of chemoradiotherapy in HPV16-positive cancers. Overall study results and limits: Better recurrence-free survival went with HPV-responsive T-cell expansion in HPV16-positive patients.

Sequencing used immunoSEQ multiplex PCR; TCRdb keeps in-frame clones, though not all of them. The table has roughly 15,000 clones, roughly nine tenths seen once. As to this clone: What it recognizes is unknown.

J was trimmed by 3 bases and V by 4 bases; bases with no gene match: 9. Germline assignment: CDR1 SQVTM and CDR2 ANQGSEA. This CDR3 comprises 15 residues. The chain employs TRBV29-1 and TRBJ1-1, with 9 bases matching TRBD1. The clonotype was recovered from a human donor with HPV-associated anogenital cancer. The sequencing here drew on tumor tissue, taken from a patient who underwent chemoradiotherapy. For the CDR3, the DNA is TGCAGCGTTGCGCCCCCGGACAGGGGTGACACTGAAGCTTTCTTT. Its protein product is CSVAPPDRGDTEAFF.